These 25 T cell receptor beta chains were all obtained from the same sample, sequenced in a study of blood T cell dynamics during melanoma immunotherapy. Indicated time point: week 3, after first cycle of checkpoint inhibitor. Here immunoSEQ multiplex PCR was the method, and the copy in TCRdb shows in-frame clones only, minus some. In the table there are about 10,000 clones, roughly nine tenths of which are singletons. The material sequenced was blood, taken from a patient treated with checkpoint blockade. The receptors were gathered from a human donor with melanoma.

The rearrangement uses TRBV10-2 and TRBJ2-7, with D possibly TRBD1 on 7 matching bases. The germline CDR1 and CDR2 sequences are WSHSY and SAAADI. The length of the CDR3 is 14 residues. Deletions cut 8 bases from V and 6 bases from J, with 20 bases between. The CDR3 DNA follows: TGCGCCAGCCGACTAGACAGGGAGATGGGCGAGCAGTACTTC. Translating gives CASRLDREMGEQYF.

The genes are TRBV6-6 and TRBJ1-5; D unresolved. The germline gives CDR1 MNHNY, CDR2 SVGAGI (reference sequence). V was trimmed by 7 bases and J by 0 bases, leaving 7 bases between them. The CDR3 length is 13 residues. As DNA, the CDR3 is TGTGCCAGCATGTCGGGTAGCAATCAGCCCCAGCATTTT. Translation: CASMSGSNQPQHF.

The chain has TRBV5-1 and TRBJ2-3; 8 bases map to TRBD2. V lost 4 bases and J lost 6; bases outside the gene matches: 10. This CDR3 has 15 residues. The V gene's germline CDR1 is SGHRS and CDR2 YFSETQ. The CDR3 bases are TGCGCCAGCAGCCGCCTCGCGGGAGGCGCGGATACGCAGTATTTT. This encodes CASSRLAGGADTQYF.

The chain couples TRBV4-2 to TRBJ2-3, with D hard to call. Germline V lookup: CDR1 LGHNA, CDR2 YNFKEQ. The germline V and J ends were trimmed by 0 bases and 2 bases, with 9 bases remaining between them. The CDR3 extends over 15 amino acids. CDR3 coding DNA: TGTGCCAGCAGCCAAGATTCTTCCTTCACAGATACGCAGTATTTT. Its translation: CASSQDSSFTDTQYF.

This sequence joins TRBV5-1 and TRBJ1-2, with a possible D match to TRBD1 (6 bases). The CDR3 totals 18 residues. The ends were cut back, 0 bases at V and 0 bases at J, with 18 bases in the middle. Germline CDR1 is SGHRS and CDR2 is YFSETQ. Written as DNA, the CDR3 is TGCGCCAGCAGCTTGGCCGGGGGCGCATTTATCTCTAACTATGGCTACACCTTC. Amino acid sequence: CASSLAGGAFISNYGYTF.

V is TRBV10-3 and J is TRBJ1-5, with D possibly being TRBD1 (5 bases). The CDR3 extends over 14 amino acids. V gave up 5 bases and J gave up 4 bases, with 12 bases separating them. In germline, CDR1 is ENHRY, CDR2 SYGVKD. CDR3 nucleotide sequence: TGTGCCATCAGTCCTACCGGGGGGAATCAGCCCCAGCATTTT. Translation: CAISPTGGNQPQHF.

The chain recombines TRBV28 with TRBJ1-4; D remains unclear. The germline CDR1 and CDR2 sequences are MDHEN and SYDVKM. V dropped 6 bases and J dropped 7 bases, with 15 bases sitting between them. This CDR3 has 14 amino acids. The CDR3 sequence is CASSVPGRGEKLFF. The DNA for the CDR3 is TGTGCCAGCAGCGTCCCCGGCCGAGGTGAAAAACTGTTTTTT. The full variable domain, rest sourced from reference TRBV28 and TRBJ1-4, is DVKVTQSSRYLVKRTGEKVFLECVQDMDHENMFWYRQDPGLGLRLIYFSYDVKMKEKGDIPEGYSVSREKKERFSLILESASTNQTSMYLCASSVPGRGEKLFFGSGTQLSVL.

V gene TRBV20-1 combines with J gene TRBJ2-7; D call uncertain. CDR1 and CDR2 (germline): DFQATT, SNEGSKA (reference sequence). The CDR3 contains 11 residues. V was shortened by 6 bases and J by 2 bases, with 8 bases between the two germline ends. The CDR3 DNA follows: TGCAGTGCCCTTGAGACCTACGAGCAGTACTTC. This sequence encodes CSALETYEQYF.

As regards this clone: A read error may account for a junction end that differs from germline. This chain uses TRBV7-7 with TRBJ2-5; D is perhaps TRBD1 or TRBD2 (5 bases each). CDR3 length: 14 amino acids. Germline values: CDR1 SSHAT, CDR2 FNYEAQ (reference sequence). DNA of the CDR3: TGTGCTAGCAGCTCGGGGCCGTACCAAGAGACCCAGTACTTC. This codes for CASSSGPYQETQYF.

The rearrangement links TRBV5-4 to TRBJ2-2; the match to TRBD2 covers 7 bases. V was pared by 4 bases and J by 1 base, with 7 bases of the junction left unmatched. The germline V gene encodes CDR1 SGHNT and CDR2 YYREEE (reference sequence). CDR3 size: 16 residues. The CDR3 loop reads CASSRGASGNTGELFF. CDR3 nucleotide sequence: TGTGCCAGCAGCCGTGGGGCTAGCGGGAACACCGGGGAGCTGTTTTTT.

The chain is built from TRBV15 and TRBJ2-1; 7 bases are shared with TRBD2. In germline, CDR1 is LNHNV, CDR2 YYDKDF (reference sequence). CDR3 length: 13 residues. V lost 5 bases, J lost 7 bases, and 5 bases stayed unmatched. The CDR3 spells CATSGGLPNEQFF. The CDR3 DNA follows: TGTGCCACCAGCGGGGGACTACCAAATGAGCAGTTCTTC.

The chain joins TRBV4-3 to TRBJ2-2, with no clear D. The CDR3 is 17 amino acids. Germline V lookup: CDR1 LGHNA, CDR2 YSLEER. V was trimmed by 3 bases and J by 2 bases, leaving 16 bases between them. The CDR3 coding sequence is TGCGCCAGCAGCCAGGGCAGCCCACGGGCTAACACCGGGGAGCTGTTTTTT. Its protein product is CASSQGSPRANTGELFF.

The chain is built from TRBV10-3 and TRBJ1-5, with 11 bases lining up with TRBD1. The CDR3 loop spans 17 amino acids. The trim removed 10 bases at V and 0 bases at J, leaving 11 bases unmatched. Germline V gene sequence: CDR1 ENHRY, CDR2 SYGVKD. The CDR3 spells CATYSGTGGNSNQPQHF. The DNA of the CDR3 is TGTGCCACCTACTCCGGGACAGGGGGGAATAGCAATCAGCCCCAGCATTTT.

The chain joins TRBV6-5 to TRBJ2-5; the match to TRBD2 covers 10 bases. The J call may be faulty, since TRBJ2-7 better matches the DNA end. CDR3 length: 16 residues. The germline CDR1 and CDR2 sequences are MNHEY and SVGAGI. The DNA for the CDR3 is TGTGCCAGCAGTTACACCCCTCCTAGCGGGGGCCACGAGCAGTACTTC. Amino acid sequence: CASSYTPPSGGHEQYF.

The chain joins TRBV29-1 to TRBJ2-3; D might be TRBD1 or TRBD2, each matching 7 bases. CDR3 length: 14 residues. Germline-derived CDR1 and CDR2 are SQVTM and ANQGSEA. Between the trimmed V and J ends, which lost 7 bases and 0 bases, there was a span of 14 bases. The CDR3: CSARGGVSTDTQYF. As DNA, the CDR3 is TGCAGCGCCAGGGGGGGGGTAAGCACAGATACGCAGTATTTT.

The chain employs TRBV28 and TRBJ1-3; D might be TRBD1 (5 bases). V was pared by 7 bases and J by 3 bases, with 10 bases between. The CDR3 length is 13 residues. Germline CDR1 is MDHEN and CDR2 is SYDVKM. The CDR3 nucleotides read TGTGCCAGCATCGTTGGGGGTGGAAACACCATATATTTT. The encoded protein is CASIVGGGNTIYF. The full variable domain, rest sourced from reference TRBV28 and TRBJ1-3, is DVKVTQSSRYLVKRTGEKVFLECVQDMDHENMFWYRQDPGLGLRLIYFSYDVKMKEKGDIPEGYSVSREKKERFSLILESASTNQTSMYLCASIVGGGNTIYFGEGSWLTVV.

This clone came up once. The chain joins TRBV28 to TRBJ1-1; TRBD1 is a possible D gene (6 bases). Germline values: CDR1 MDHEN, CDR2 SYDVKM. This CDR3 comprises 14 residues. The V end lost 2 bases, the J end lost 6 bases, and 13 bases lay between the germline ends. The CDR3 reads CASSLAQGWAEAFF. CDR3 nucleotides: TGTGCCAGCAGTTTAGCGCAGGGGTGGGCTGAAGCTTTCTTT.

The CDR3 DNA sequence: TGTGCCAGCAGCGCCACTAGCGGGTCCGGCGAGCAGTACTTC. This translates into CASSATSGSGEQYF. The chain couples TRBV5-6 to TRBJ2-7; 9 bases line up with TRBD2. Unmatched junction bases numbered 8, after V lost 4 bases and J lost 6 bases. This CDR3 is 14 amino acids long. CDR1 SGHDT and CDR2 YYEEEE come from the germline V gene. The full variable domain, with the rest looked up from reference TRBV5-6 and TRBJ2-7, is DAGVTQSPTHLIKTRGQQVTLRCSPKSGHDTVSWYQQALGQGPQFIFQYYEEEERQRGNFPDRFSGHQFPNYSSELNVNALLLGDSALYLCASSATSGSGEQYFGPGTRLTVT.

The genes are TRBV2 and TRBJ2-3, with TRBD2 matching over 16 bases. Germline CDR1 reads SNHLY; CDR2 reads FYNNEI. With V trimmed by 5 bases and J by 6 bases, 5 bases remained unmatched. The CDR3 spans 16 residues. The CDR3 coding sequence is TGTGCCAGCAGTACCGGGACTAGCGGGAGGGGGGATACGCAGTATTTT. As protein: CASSTGTSGRGDTQYF.

V and J are TRBV6-5 and TRBJ2-5; the D is unclear. Trimming pared 0 bases from V and 2 bases from J, leaving 13 bases between. The germline V gene encodes CDR1 MNHEY and CDR2 SVGAGI. This CDR3 has 16 amino acids. CDR3 coding DNA: TGTGCCAGCAGTTACTCCCGCCAGGTGGGGCAAGAGACCCAGTACTTC. It is translated as CASSYSRQVGQETQYF.

The chain uses TRBV6-5 and TRBJ1-2; TRBD1 is a possible D gene (6 bases). V gave up 6 bases and J gave up 6 bases, with 14 bases separating them. The CDR3 has 13 residues. Germline V lookup: CDR1 MNHEY, CDR2 SVGAGI. CDR3: CASSQTGWNGYTF. The CDR3 nucleotides are TGTGCCAGCAGCCAGACAGGATGGAATGGCTACACCTTC.

V and J are TRBV11-2 and TRBJ2-5, with D perhaps assigned TRBD1 or TRBD2 (5 bases each). Looked up from germline, CDR1 is SGHAT and CDR2 is FQNNGV. V was cut by 3 bases and J by 1 base, with 15 bases left in between. The CDR3 consists of 16 residues. The CDR3, as DNA: TGTGCCAGCAGCTTCTTCACTGGGACCGCCCAAGAGACCCAGTACTTC. Translated, it gives CASSFFTGTAQETQYF.

The rearrangement joins TRBV7-8 to TRBJ1-5; D gene unclear. Germline V gene sequence: CDR1 SGHVS, CDR2 FQNEAQ. V was shortened by 2 bases and J by 1 base, with 9 bases between the two germline ends. The CDR3 is 15 residues long. The CDR3 is CASSLLAESNQPQHF. DNA of the CDR3: TGTGCCAGCAGCTTATTGGCAGAAAGCAATCAGCCCCAGCATTTT.

This chain links TRBV2 with TRBJ1-2; D is perhaps TRBD1 (6 bases). The V gene's germline CDR1 is SNHLY and CDR2 FYNNEI. The CDR3 totals 13 residues. Trimming took 1 base from V and 7 from J, leaving 10 bases between them. CDR3 residues: CASSEGPGAGYTF. The CDR3 DNA sequence: TGTGCCAGCAGTGAAGGGCCAGGGGCTGGCTACACCTTC. Looking up the rest from reference TRBV2 and TRBJ1-2 gives the full variable domain: EPEVTQTPSHQVTQMGQEVILRCVPISNHLYFYWYRQILGQKVEFLVSFYNNEISEKSEIFDDQFSVERPDGSNFTLKIRSTKLEDSAMYFCASSEGPGAGYTFGSGTRLTVV.

This chain uses TRBV5-4 with TRBJ2-7, with a tentative D call TRBD2 (7 bases). The CDR3 is 16 residues long. Germline V gives CDR1 SGHNT, CDR2 YYREEE (reference sequence). The V and J ends lost 4 bases and 3 bases respectively, with 20 bases between them. In DNA form, the CDR3 reads TGTGCCAGCAGCCCGGGCGGGGGCCAGGGAGGCTACGAGCAGTACTTC. Protein sequence: CASSPGGGQGGYEQYF.